One sample yielded the 9 T cell receptor beta chains listed below, sequenced in a study of regulatory T cells in long-lasting Graves disease. Construction of the TCR beta libraries employed iRepertoire HTBI primers in conjunction with Arm-PCR of CDR3 regions. TCRdb redid the calling of the multiplex PCR reads with MiXCR, one entry per CDR3 protein. The sample gives around 500,000 distinct CDR3 sequences, roughly 13% of which show up once; roughly 10% is in the top ten. Time point reported: newly diagnosed GD, antithyroid drugs for less than 3 months. From RNA extracted from PBMCs, the TCR library was made. These data were likewise used in another study, on T cells in Graves' hyperthyroidism and ophthalmopathy.

This specimen was peripheral blood mononuclear cells (PBMCs), taken at new diagnosis, from a patient treated with antithyroid drugs. The receptors originated from a man between 25 and 39 years old with Graves disease.

This clonotype has a count of ten or more. The missing conserved phenylalanine or tryptophan at the end of this CDR3 makes a read error likely. The chain has TRBV7-7 and TRBJ2-1, with 10 bases lining up with TRBD2. The CDR3 is 15 residues long. Germline lookup yields CDR1 SSHAT and CDR2 FNYEAQ (reference sequence). V was pared by 0 bases and J by 8 bases, with 4 bases of the junction left unmatched. The CDR3 region is CASSLASGRAYEQFL. The DNA of the CDR3 is TGTGCCAGCAGCTTAGCAAGCGGGAGGGCCTATGAGCAGTTCCTC.

This clonotype appeared many times. This sequence joins TRBV15 and TRBJ2-2; 11 bases fit TRBD2. V lost 4 bases and J lost 5; bases outside the gene matches: 6. The CDR3 runs 16 residues. Germline values: CDR1 LNHNV, CDR2 YYDKDF (reference sequence). As DNA, the CDR3 is TGTGCCACCAGCACACTAGCGGGAGTAAGGACCGGGGAGCTGTTTTTT. This encodes CATSTLAGVRTGELFF. Using reference TRBV15 and TRBJ2-2 for the parts outside the CDR3, the full variable domain is DAMVIQNPRYQVTQFGKPVTLSCSQTLNHNVMYWYQQKSSQAPKLLFHYYDKDFNNEADTPDNFQSRRPNTSFCFLDIRSPGLGDTAMYLCATSTLAGVRTGELFFGEGSRLTVL.

This clonotype has a handful of counts. The chain joins TRBV5-1 to TRBJ2-7; 13 bases line up with TRBD2. The germline gives CDR1 SGHRS, CDR2 YFSETQ. V was clipped by 6 bases and J by 6 bases; unmatched bases: 9. The CDR3 is 15 residues long. CDR3 region: CASTTGLAGPLEQYF. The CDR3 DNA reads as TGCGCCAGCACCACGGGACTAGCGGGACCTCTCGAGCAGTACTTC.

This clonotype was seen many times. The chain joins TRBV6-1 to TRBJ2-7, with 7 positions matching TRBD2. In germline, CDR1 is MNHNS, CDR2 SASEGT. V was clipped by 6 bases and J by 0 bases; unmatched bases: 11. The CDR3 length is 16 residues. In DNA, the CDR3 is TGTGCCAGCAGCTCAACTTCTAGCGGTAGCTCCTACGAGCAGTACTTC. This sequence encodes CASSSTSSGSSYEQYF.

This clonotype has at least ten counts. V gene TRBV30 combines with J gene TRBJ1-2, with TRBD1 matching over 8 bases. Germline assignment: CDR1 GTSNPN and CDR2 SVGIG (reference sequence). V lost 3 bases and J lost 3; bases outside the gene matches: 3. CDR3 length equals 13 residues. Here the CDR3 reads CAWSPGQDYGYTF. The CDR3 coding sequence is TGTGCCTGGAGCCCGGGACAGGACTATGGCTACACCTTC.

In this sample, this clonotype turned up many times. The chain recombines TRBV3-1 with TRBJ2-7, with 7 positions matching TRBD2. The CDR3 contains 14 residues. V lost 1 base, J lost 6 bases, and 6 bases stayed unmatched. CDR1 and CDR2 from the germline V gene are LGHDT and YNNKEL (reference sequence). The CDR3 coding sequence is TGTGCCAGCAGCCAAGGCGGGAGTATGCTCGAGCAGTACTTC. It codes for CASSQGGSMLEQYF.

V is TRBV19 and J is TRBJ2-1; D could derive from TRBD1 or TRBD2 (6 bases each). This CDR3 is built from 15 residues. Germline V lookup: CDR1 LNHDA, CDR2 SQIVND (reference sequence). Trimming took 4 bases from V and 7 from J, leaving 17 bases between them. The CDR3 is CASSTREGGWNEQFF. Written as DNA, the CDR3 is TGTGCCAGTAGTACCAGAGAGGGGGGATGGAATGAGCAGTTCTTC.

This clonotype was counted many times. The rearrangement uses TRBV6-1 and TRBJ2-5; 9 bases are shared with TRBD1. CDR1 is MNHNS and CDR2 is SASEGT in the germline V gene. J lost 4 bases, V lost 3 bases, and 3 bases had no gene match. This CDR3 contains 14 residues. DNA for the CDR3: TGTGCCAGCAGTGACGGGACAGGGCTAGAGACCCAGTACTTC. This translates into CASSDGTGLETQYF.

The chain is built from TRBV6-1 and TRBJ2-7; D may match TRBD1 or TRBD2 (5 bases each). Deletions cut 7 bases from V and 6 bases from J, with 10 bases between. This CDR3 is built from 11 residues. Germline V lookup: CDR1 MNHNS, CDR2 SASEGT. The CDR3 region is CASTAGTEQYF. The CDR3 DNA is TGTGCCAGCACGGCCGGGACCGAGCAGTACTTC.